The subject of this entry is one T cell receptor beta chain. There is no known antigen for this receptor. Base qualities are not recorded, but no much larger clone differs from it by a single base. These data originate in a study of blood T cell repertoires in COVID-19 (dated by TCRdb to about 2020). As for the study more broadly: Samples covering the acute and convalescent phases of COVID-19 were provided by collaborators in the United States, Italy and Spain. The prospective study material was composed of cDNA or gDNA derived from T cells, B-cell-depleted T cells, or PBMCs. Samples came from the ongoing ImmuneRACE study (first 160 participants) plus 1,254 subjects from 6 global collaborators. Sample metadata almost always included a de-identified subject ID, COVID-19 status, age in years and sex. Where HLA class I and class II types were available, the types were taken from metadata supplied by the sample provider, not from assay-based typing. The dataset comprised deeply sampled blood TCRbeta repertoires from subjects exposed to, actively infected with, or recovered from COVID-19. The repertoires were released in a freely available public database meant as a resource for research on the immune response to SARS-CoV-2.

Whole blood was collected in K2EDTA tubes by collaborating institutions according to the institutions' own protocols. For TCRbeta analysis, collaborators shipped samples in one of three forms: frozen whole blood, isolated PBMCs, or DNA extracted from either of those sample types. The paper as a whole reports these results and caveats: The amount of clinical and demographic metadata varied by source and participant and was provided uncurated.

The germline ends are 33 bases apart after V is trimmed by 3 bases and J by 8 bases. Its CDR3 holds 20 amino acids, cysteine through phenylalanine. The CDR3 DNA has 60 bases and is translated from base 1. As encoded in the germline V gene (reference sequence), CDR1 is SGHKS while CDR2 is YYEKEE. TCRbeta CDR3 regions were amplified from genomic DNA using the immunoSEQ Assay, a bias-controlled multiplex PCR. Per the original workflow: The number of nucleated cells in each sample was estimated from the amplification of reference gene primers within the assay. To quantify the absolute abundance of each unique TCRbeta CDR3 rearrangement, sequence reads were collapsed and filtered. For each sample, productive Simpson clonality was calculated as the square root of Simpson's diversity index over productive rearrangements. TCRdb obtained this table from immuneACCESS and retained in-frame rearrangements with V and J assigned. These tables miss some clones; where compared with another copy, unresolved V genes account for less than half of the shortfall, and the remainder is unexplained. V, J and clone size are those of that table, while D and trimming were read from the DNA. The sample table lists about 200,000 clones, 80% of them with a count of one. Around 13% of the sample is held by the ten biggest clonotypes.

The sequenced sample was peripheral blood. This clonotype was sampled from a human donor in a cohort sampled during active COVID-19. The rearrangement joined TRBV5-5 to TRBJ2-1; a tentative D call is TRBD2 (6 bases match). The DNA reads TGTGCCAGCAGCTCTGAGGGCGCTAGCGCCGCGCCGAAGATATCGGATGAGCAGTTCTTC. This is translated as CASSSEGASAAPKISDEQFF.